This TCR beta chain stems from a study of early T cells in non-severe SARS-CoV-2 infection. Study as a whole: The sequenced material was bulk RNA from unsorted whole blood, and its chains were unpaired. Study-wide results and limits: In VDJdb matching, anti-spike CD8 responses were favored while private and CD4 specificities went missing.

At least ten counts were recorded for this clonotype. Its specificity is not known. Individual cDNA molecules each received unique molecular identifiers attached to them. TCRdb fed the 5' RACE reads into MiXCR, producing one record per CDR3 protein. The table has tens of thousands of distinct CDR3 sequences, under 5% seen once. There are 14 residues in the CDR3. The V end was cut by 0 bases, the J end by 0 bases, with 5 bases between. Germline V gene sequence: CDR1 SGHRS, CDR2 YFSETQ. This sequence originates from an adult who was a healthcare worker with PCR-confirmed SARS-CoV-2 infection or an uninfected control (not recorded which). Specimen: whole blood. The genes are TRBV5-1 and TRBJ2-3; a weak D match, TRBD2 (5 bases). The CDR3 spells CASSLGESTDTQYF. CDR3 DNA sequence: TGCGCCAGCAGCTTGGGGGAGAGCACAGATACGCAGTATTTT. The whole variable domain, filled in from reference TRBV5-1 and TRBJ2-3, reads KAGVTQTPRYLIKTRGQQVTLSCSPISGHRSVSWYQQTPGQGLQFLFEYFSETQRNKGNFPGRFSGRQFSNSRSEMNVSTLELGDSALYLCASSLGESTDTQYFGPGTRLTVL.